The rows below give T cell receptor beta chains drawn from one sample of a study of cytomegalovirus exposure and HLA in healthy donors. Generated by immunoSEQ multiplex PCR, the TCRdb table keeps only in-frame clones and is missing some. This sample carries about 36,000 clones, 60% to 75% of them seen once, and the ten largest clones take under 8%. The sequenced sample consisted of PBMCs. Receptor source: a man aged 25-45 years in good health and CMV-seronegative. Each CDR3 is given with its conserved first and last residue. The D gene is left open where the match is weak. Part of the rows lack a size; the others show once, few, many or a class for expanded clones.

clone_size j_call d_call v_call cdr3_nt cdr3_aa
- TRBJ1-1 - TRBV6-6 TGTGCCAGCAGACGGGACTCACTGAACACTGAAGCTTTCTTT CASRRDSLNTEAFF
once TRBJ2-1 TRBD1 TRBV2 TGTGCCAGCAGCCCCATCCGGGACAGGGTTTACAATGAGCAGTTCTTC CASSPIRDRVYNEQFF
once TRBJ2-5 TRBD1 TRBV20-1 TGCAGTGCCCGCGGCCGGGACAGGGTTTACTTC CSARGRDRVYF
- TRBJ2-1 - TRBV29-1 TGCAGCGTTGATTACTCCTACAATGAGCAGTTCTTC CSVDYSYNEQFF
few TRBJ1-1 TRBD1 TRBV6-6 TGTGCCAGCAGTGGAAAGACAGGGGCGGTGAGGGAAGCTTTCTTT CASSGKTGAVREAFF
- TRBJ2-7 TRBD2 TRBV28 TGTGCCAGCAGATATCCGGGGGGGGATGAGCAGTACTTC CASRYPGGDEQYF
- TRBJ1-5 - TRBV28 TGTGCCAGCAGAGGCGGAGGGATCATCGGTCAGCCCCAGCATTTT CASRGGGIIGQPQHF
- TRBJ1-1 TRBD1 TRBV18 TGTGCCAGCTCACCAGGGGACAGGGCAAACACTGAAGCTTTCTTT CASSPGDRANTEAFF
- TRBJ1-3 - TRBV29-1 TGCAGCGTTGCTGACAACGGAAACACCATATATTTT CSVADNGNTIYF
once TRBJ2-7 - TRBV5-1 TGCGCCAGCAGCCTAAACTACGAGCAGTACTTC CASSLNYEQYF
- TRBJ2-7 - TRBV6-6 TGTGCCAGCAGTCGAACGGACAGTTCCTACGAGCAGTACTTC CASSRTDSSYEQYF
once TRBJ1-5 TRBD1 TRBV2 TGTGCCAGCAGTCGGGACAGTCCCCAGCCCCAGCATTTT CASSRDSPQPQHF
few TRBJ2-2 - TRBV7-9 TGTGCCAGCGAGGAGGGCCTAGGAGGGACCGGGGAGCTGTTTTTT CASEEGLGGTGELFF
- TRBJ2-3 TRBD2 TRBV4-2 TGTGCCAGCAGCCAAGATGCAGCGGGGGCTGCACAAGATACGCAGTATTTT CASSQDAAGAAQDTQYF
- TRBJ2-2 TRBD2 TRBV5-1 TGCGCCAGCAGCAGGGGACTAGAAGGGGCCGGGGAGCTGTTTTTT CASSRGLEGAGELFF
few TRBJ2-5 TRBD2 TRBV6-1 TGTGCCAGCAGTGAAGGACTAGCGGGGCCCACCCAGTACTTC CASSEGLAGPTQYF
- TRBJ1-5 - TRBV5-1 TGCGCCAGCAGCTTGACAGGGAATCAGCCCCAGCATTTT CASSLTGNQPQHF
- TRBJ1-1 - TRBV6-1 TGTGCCAGCAGTGATATAAGCCTAATGAACACTGAAGCTTTCTTT CASSDISLMNTEAFF
- TRBJ1-1 TRBD1 TRBV2 TGTGCCAGCAGACTCGGACAGGGATTCACTGAAGCTTTCTTT CASRLGQGFTEAFF
- TRBJ2-1 - TRBV4-1 TGCGCCAGCAGCGCCTACAGGGCTGATGGAAATGAGCAGTTCTTC CASSAYRADGNEQFF
- TRBJ2-2 TRBD2 TRBV4-1 TGCGCCAGCAGCTCACTAGCGGGGGGGCCGGGCACCGGGGAGCTGTTTTTT CASSSLAGGPGTGELFF
- TRBJ2-5 - TRBV9 TGTGCCAGCAGCCTTACAGGGTACGGAGAGACCCAGTACTTC CASSLTGYGETQYF
- TRBJ2-3 TRBD2 TRBV28 TGTGCCAGCGGGCAGGCTAGCGGGAGGGATACGCAGTATTTT CASGQASGRDTQYF
- TRBJ1-4 - TRBV30 TGTGCCTGGTACCTCCGGGGGGGCCATGAAAAACTGTTTTTT CAWYLRGGHEKLFF
- TRBJ1-2 TRBD1 TRBV6-4 TGTGCCAGCAGTGACTACTCTGGGACAGGGACAATCTATGGCTACACCTTC CASSDYSGTGTIYGYTF
- TRBJ2-3 TRBD2 TRBV11-2 TGTGCCAGCAGCTTAGTGGTAGCGGGGGCAGGTACGCAGTATTTT CASSLVVAGAGTQYF
few TRBJ2-1 TRBD2 TRBV6-1 TGTGCCAGCAGTGAAGCCACTAGCGGAAACAATGAGCAGTTCTTC CASSEATSGNNEQFF
- TRBJ2-5 - TRBV28 TGTGCCAGCAGTTATGGGACAAGGGTTTCGGCCCAGTACTTC CASSYGTRVSAQYF
- TRBJ2-7 TRBD2 TRBV28 TGTGCCAGCAGCGGAGGACTAGCGGGAGCCTACGAGCAGTACTTC CASSGGLAGAYEQYF
- TRBJ2-3 - TRBV25-1 TGTGCCAGCACCCTAAGACTAGGTGATACGCAGTATTTT CASTLRLGDTQYF
- TRBJ1-2 - TRBV2 TGTGCCAGCAGTGAAGGAAATGGAGCAGATGGCTACACCTTC CASSEGNGADGYTF
once TRBJ2-7 TRBD1 TRBV4-1 TGCGCCAGCAGCCAGTCGGGACAGGGAACCTACGAGCAGTACTTC CASSQSGQGTYEQYF
few TRBJ2-7 TRBD2 TRBV29-1 TGCAGCGCCCGGGGGGGGGCACTTGGATACGAGCAGTACTTC CSARGGALGYEQYF
- TRBJ1-4 - TRBV15 TGTGCCACCAGCAGAGATAGATCGGGGAAACTGTTTTTT CATSRDRSGKLFF
- TRBJ2-5 TRBD2 TRBV4-1 TGCGCCAGCAGCCAAGATGACGGACTAGCGGGAGGGCCGGGAGAGACCCAGTACTTC CASSQDDGLAGGPGETQYF
few TRBJ2-6 TRBD1 TRBV6-5 TGTGCCAGCAGTCCGCAGGGGGACGGGGCCAACGTCCTGACTTTC CASSPQGDGANVLTF
- TRBJ1-5 - TRBV6-5 TGTGCCAGCAGCCGTGGGGCGGGCAATCAGCCCCAGCATTTT CASSRGAGNQPQHF
few TRBJ1-5 - TRBV4-2 TGTGCCAGCAGCCAAGGGGCTAATCAGCCCCAGCATTTT CASSQGANQPQHF
once TRBJ2-4 - TRBV4-1 TGCGCCAGCAGCCAAGCGGGAGGCCAGGGGGCGCGAAACATTCAGTACTTC CASSQAGGQGARNIQYF